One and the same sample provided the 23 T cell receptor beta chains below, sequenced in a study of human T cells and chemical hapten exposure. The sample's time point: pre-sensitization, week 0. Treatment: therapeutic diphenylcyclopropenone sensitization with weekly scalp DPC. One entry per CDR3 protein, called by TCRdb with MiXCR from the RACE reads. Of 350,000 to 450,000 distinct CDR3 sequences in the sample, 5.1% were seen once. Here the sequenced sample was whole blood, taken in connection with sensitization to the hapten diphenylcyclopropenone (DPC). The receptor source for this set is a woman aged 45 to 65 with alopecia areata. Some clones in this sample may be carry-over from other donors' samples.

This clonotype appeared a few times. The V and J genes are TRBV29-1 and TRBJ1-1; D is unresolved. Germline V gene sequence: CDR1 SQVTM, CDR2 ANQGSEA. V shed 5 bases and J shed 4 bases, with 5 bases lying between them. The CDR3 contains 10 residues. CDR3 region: CSVLATEAFF. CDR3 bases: TGCAGCGTTCTCGCCACTGAAGCTTTCTTT. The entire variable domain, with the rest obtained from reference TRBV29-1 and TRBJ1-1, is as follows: SAVISQKPSRDICQRGTSLTIQCQVDSQVTMMFWYRQQPGQSLTLIATANQGSEATYESGFVIDKFPISRPNLTFSTLTVSNMSPEDSSIYLCSVLATEAFFGQGTRLTVV.

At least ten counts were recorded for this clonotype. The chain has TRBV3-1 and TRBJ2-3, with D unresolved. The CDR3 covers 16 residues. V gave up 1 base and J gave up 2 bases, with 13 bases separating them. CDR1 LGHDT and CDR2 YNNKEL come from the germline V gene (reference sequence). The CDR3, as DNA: TGTGCCAGCAGCCAAGTGCGTATCGACCCCACAGATACGCAGTATTTT. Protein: CASSQVRIDPTDTQYF.

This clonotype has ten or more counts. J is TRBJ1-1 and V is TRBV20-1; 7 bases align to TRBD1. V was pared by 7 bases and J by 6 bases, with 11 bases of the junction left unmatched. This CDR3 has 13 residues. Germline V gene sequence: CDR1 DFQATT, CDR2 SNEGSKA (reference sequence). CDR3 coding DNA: TGCAGTGTCCCAAGGGGGCCGGGGGCTGAAGCTTTCTTT. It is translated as CSVPRGPGAEAFF.

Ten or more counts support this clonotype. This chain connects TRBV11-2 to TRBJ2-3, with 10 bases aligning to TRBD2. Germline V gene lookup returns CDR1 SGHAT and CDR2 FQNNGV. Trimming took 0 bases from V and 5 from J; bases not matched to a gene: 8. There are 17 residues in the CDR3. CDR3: CASSLDGGVAGGDTQYF. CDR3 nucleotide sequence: TGTGCCAGCAGCTTAGATGGGGGAGTAGCGGGAGGAGATACGCAGTATTTT.

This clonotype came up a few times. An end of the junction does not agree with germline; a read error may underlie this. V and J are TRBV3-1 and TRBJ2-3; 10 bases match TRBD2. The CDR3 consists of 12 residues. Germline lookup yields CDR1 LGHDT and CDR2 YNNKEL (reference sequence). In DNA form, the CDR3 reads TGTGCCAGCAGCCAAGGGATAGCGGGGGGTATTTTT. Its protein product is CASSQGIAGGIF.

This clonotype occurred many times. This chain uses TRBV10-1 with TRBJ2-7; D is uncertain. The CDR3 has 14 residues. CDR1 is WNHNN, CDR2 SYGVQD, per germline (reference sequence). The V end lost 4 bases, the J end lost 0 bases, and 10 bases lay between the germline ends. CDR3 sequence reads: CASSGAGSSYEQYF. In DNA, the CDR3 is TGCGCCAGCAGTGGCGCAGGATCCTCCTACGAGCAGTACTTC.

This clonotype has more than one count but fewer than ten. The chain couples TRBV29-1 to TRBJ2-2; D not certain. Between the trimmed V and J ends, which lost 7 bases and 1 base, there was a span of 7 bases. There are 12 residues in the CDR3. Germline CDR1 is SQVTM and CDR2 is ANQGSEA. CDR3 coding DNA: TGCAGCGCCTGGGAGAACACCGGGGAGCTGTTTTTT. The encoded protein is CSAWENTGELFF.

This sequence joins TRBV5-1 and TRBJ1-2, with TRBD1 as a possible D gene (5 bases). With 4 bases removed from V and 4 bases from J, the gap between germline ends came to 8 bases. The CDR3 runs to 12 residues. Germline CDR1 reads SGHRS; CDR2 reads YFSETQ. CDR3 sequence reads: CASSTDSYGYTF. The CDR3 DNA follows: TGCGCCAGCAGCACTGACAGCTATGGCTACACCTTC.

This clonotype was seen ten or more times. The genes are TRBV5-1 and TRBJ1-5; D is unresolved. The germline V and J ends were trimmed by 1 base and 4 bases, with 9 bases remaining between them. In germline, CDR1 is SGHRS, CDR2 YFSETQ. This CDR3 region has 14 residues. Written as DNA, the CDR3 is TGCGCCAGCAGCTTGACGGTTGGAAATCAGCCCCAGCATTTT. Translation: CASSLTVGNQPQHF.

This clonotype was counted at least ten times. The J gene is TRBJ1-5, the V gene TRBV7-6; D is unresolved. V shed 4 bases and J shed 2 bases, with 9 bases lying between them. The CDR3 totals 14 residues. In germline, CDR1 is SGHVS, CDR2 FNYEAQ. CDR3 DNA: TGTGCCAGCAGCTCCCCCGGGGGCAATCAGCCCCAGCATTTT. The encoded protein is CASSSPGGNQPQHF.

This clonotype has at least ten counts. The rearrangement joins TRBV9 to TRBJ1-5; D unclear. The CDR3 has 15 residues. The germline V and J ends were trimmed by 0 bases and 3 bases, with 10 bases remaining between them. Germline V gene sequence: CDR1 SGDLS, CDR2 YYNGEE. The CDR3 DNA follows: TGTGCCAGCAGCGTAGATACAGCCGCCAATCAGCCCCAGCATTTT. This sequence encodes CASSVDTAANQPQHF.

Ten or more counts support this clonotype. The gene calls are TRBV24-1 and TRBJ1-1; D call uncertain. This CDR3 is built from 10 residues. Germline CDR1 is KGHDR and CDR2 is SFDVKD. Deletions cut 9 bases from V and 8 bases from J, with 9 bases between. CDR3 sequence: CATRSPEAFF. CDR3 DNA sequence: TGTGCCACCCGCTCCCCCGAAGCTTTCTTT.

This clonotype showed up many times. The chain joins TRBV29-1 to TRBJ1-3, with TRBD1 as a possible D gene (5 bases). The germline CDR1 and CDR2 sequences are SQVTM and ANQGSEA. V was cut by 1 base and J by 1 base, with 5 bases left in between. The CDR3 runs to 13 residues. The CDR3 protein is CSVEGGSGNTIYF. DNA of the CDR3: TGCAGCGTTGAAGGGGGGTCTGGAAACACCATATATTTT.

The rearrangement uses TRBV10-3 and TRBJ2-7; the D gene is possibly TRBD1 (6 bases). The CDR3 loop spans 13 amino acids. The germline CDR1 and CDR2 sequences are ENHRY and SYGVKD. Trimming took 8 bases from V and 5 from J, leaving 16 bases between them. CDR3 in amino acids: CAIGTGWGDEQYF. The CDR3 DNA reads TGTGCCATCGGCACAGGGTGGGGCGACGAGCAGTACTTC.

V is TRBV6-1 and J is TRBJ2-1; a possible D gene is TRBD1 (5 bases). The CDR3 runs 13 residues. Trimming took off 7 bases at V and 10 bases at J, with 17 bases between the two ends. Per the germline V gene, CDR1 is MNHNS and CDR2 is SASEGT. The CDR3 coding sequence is TGTGCCAGCATATCAACTGCCAAGGGGGAGCAGTTCTTC. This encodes CASISTAKGEQFF.

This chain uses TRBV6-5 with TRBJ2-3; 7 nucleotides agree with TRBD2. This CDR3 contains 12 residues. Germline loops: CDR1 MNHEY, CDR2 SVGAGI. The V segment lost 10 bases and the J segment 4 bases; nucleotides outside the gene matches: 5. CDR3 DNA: TGTGCCACTCGGGGGGTCCCAGATACGCAGTATTTT. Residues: CATRGVPDTQYF.

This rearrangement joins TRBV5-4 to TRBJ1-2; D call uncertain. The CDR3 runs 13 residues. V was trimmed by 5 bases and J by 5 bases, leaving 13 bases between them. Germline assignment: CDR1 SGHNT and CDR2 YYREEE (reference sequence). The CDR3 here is CASSRSDPYGYTF. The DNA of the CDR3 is TGTGCCAGCAGTAGGTCGGATCCTTATGGCTACACCTTC.

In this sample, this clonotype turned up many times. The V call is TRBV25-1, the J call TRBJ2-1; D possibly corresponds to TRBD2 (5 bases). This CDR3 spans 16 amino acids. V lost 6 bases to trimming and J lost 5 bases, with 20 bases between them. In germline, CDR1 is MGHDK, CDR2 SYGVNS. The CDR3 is CASRKAGGEWNNEQFF. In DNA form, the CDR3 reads TGTGCCAGCAGGAAGGCCGGAGGTGAGTGGAACAATGAGCAGTTCTTC.

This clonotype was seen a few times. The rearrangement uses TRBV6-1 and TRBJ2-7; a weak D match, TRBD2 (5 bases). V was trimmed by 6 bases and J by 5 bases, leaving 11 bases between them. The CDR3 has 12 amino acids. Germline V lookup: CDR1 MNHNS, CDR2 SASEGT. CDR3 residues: CASRVRENEQYF. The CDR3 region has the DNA TGTGCCAGCAGGGTAAGGGAGAACGAGCAGTACTTC.

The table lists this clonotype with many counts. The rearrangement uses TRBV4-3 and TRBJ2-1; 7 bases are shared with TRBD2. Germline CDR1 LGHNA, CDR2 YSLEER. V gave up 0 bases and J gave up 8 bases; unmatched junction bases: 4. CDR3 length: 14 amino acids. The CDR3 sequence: CASSQEGLGDEQFF. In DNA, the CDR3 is TGCGCCAGCAGCCAAGAAGGACTAGGAGATGAGCAGTTCTTC.

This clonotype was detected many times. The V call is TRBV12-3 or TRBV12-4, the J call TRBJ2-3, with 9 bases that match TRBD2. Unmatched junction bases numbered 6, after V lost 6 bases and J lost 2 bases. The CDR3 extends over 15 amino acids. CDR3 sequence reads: CASSYLAGPTDTQYF. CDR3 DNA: TGTGCCAGCAGCTATCTAGCGGGGCCCACAGATACGCAGTATTTT.

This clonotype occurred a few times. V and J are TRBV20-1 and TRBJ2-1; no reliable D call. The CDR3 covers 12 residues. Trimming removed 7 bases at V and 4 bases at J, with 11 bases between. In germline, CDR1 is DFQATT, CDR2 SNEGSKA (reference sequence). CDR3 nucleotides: TGCAGTGTCCCCGCGCGATACAATGAGCAGTTCTTC. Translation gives CSVPARYNEQFF.

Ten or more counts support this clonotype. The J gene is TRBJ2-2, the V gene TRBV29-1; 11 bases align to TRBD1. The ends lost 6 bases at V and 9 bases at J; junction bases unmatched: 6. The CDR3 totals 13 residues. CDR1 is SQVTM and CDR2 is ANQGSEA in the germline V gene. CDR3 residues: CSVADRGRRELFF. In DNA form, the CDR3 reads TGCAGCGTAGCGGACAGGGGGCGCCGGGAGCTGTTTTTT.